This T cell receptor (beta chain) is drawn from a study of blood T cells in healthy people across ages (dated by TCRdb to the mid-2010s). Study-wide context: Template switching captured roughly one uniquely barcoded TCR beta cDNA molecule per two T cells in model experiments. The donors were split into four age groups: young (average around 16 years), middle-aged (roughly 40), aged (more than 60) and long-lived (roughly 86). The study analyzed two additional independent replicas of 1 million unique cDNA reads from the same blood draw for two donors, one aged 18 to 30 and one aged 80 or older. To track age-related changes in TCR beta repertoire diversity, the study relied on deep sequencing normalized with unique cDNA molecular identifiers. To avoid experimental bias, donors of different ages were distributed randomly across sequencing lanes. The study at large found these results: Observed TCR beta diversity per million T cells fell roughly linearly with age, and a significant reduction was already apparent by age approximately 41. Estimates of total diversity based on one million sequenced T cells were considered lower bounds and underestimates. Compared with the aged group, more naive CD4+ T cells, fewer expanded clones and increased TCR diversity were shown by the long-lived group, suggesting age selection. Observed TCR beta diversity correlated strongly with the percentage of naive T cells measured by flow cytometry. Because profiling used bulk unsorted PBMCs, naive and antigen-experienced compartments could not be compared conclusively. The CMV infection status of donors was not known, potentially confounding age-related changes in expanded clonotypes.

The library came from 5' RACE. Sequenced using an Illumina HiSeq 2500. A second roughly 6 to 11 cycle PCR used a sample-barcoded 5' primer and a J-beta primer mix. A template-switch 5' adaptor carrying 12 random nucleotides introduced a unique molecular identifier onto each TCR beta cDNA molecule. Each sample yielded at least 3 million CDR3-containing paired-end reads. First-strand cDNA synthesis was performed from all RNA using the Mint cDNA synthesis kit, with priming by a TRBC-specific oligonucleotide. Following uracil-DNA glycosylase treatment, all cDNA underwent a first 18-cycle PCR with the universal primers M1SS and BC2_uni_R. Under the source paper's analysis protocol: For normalization, 1 million high-quality reads, each with a distinct molecular identifier, were randomly selected from each sample. Reads with shared molecular identifiers were discarded instead of being binned into consensus sequences. MiTCR, with a Q25 quality threshold and the strictest error-elimination algorithm, was used for CDR3 identification, clonotype clustering and error correction. A nonparametric unseen species model with Euler transformation was used to estimate lower-bound total TCR beta diversity. TCRdb applied fastp at Q25 and MiXCR to the public reads, then kept only in-frame beta chains. Rows merge per CDR3 protein into single entries with the most common DNA and genes. The V and J calls, along with clone size, are taken from TCRdb and not from the paper's own processing. Within this sample are about 1.7 million distinct CDR3 sequences, with roughly 30% of them counted one time only. Of the sample, over 7% falls within the top ten clones.

From cysteine to phenylalanine, the CDR3 is 14 amino acids long. Solely the CDR3 DNA is kept, with 42 bases framed from the first base. From the germline V gene (reference sequence), CDR1 is SGHNT and CDR2 is YYREEE. Trimming at the junction amounts to 2 bases on V and 7 bases on J, and the germline ends lie 15 bases apart. Concerning this clonotype itself: No cognate antigen has been identified for it. Base qualities are missing; no much larger clone stands one base away.

The approximately 41 donors, aged about 6 to 95 years, were systemically healthy Caucasian individuals from Russia. Each donor gave 8.5 to 10 milliliters of peripheral blood, collected into EDTA-treated Vacutainer tubes. Ficoll-Paque density-gradient centrifugation was used to isolate PBMCs, with at least 6.5 million obtained per sample. Trizol reagent was used to extract total RNA from the PBMCs, yielding at least 5.5 micrograms per sample. For every donor, an aliquot of PBMCs went through flow cytometry to measure the percentages of naive CD45RAhigh/CD27high T cells. Sequencing was carried out using blood. The chain was built from TRBV5-4 and TRBJ2-5; the D gene is unclear. The sequence was obtained from a woman under 40 in good health. The nucleotide sequence is given as TGTGCCAGCAGCTTTGGGAATGACAAGTGGACCCAGTACTTC. This sequence encodes CASSFGNDKWTQYF.